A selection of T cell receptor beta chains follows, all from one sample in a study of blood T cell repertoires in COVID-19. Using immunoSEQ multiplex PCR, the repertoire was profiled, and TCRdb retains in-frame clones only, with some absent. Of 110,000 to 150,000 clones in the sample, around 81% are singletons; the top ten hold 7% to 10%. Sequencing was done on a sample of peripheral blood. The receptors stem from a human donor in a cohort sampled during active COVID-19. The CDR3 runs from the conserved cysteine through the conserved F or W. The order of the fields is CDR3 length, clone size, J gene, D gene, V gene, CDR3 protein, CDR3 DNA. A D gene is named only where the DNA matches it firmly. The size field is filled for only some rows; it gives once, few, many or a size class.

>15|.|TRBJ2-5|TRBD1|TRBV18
CASSPRTGLGETQYF
TGTGCCAGCTCACCAAGGACAGGGCTGGGGGAGACCCAGTACTTC
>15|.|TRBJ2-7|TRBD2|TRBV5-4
CASSQGAGGTYEQYF
TGTGCCAGCAGCCAGGGAGCGGGAGGGACCTACGAGCAGTACTTC
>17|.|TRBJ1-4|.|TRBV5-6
CASSLAFASPTNEKLFF
TGTGCCAGCAGCTTGGCCTTTGCGAGCCCAACTAATGAAAAACTGTTTTTT
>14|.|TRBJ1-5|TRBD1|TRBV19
CASSLDRADQPQHF
TGTGCCAGTAGCCTAGACAGGGCAGATCAGCCCCAGCATTTT
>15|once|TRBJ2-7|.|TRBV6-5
CASSKSGVGAYEQYF
TGTGCCAGCAGTAAATCAGGGGTAGGGGCCTACGAGCAGTACTTC
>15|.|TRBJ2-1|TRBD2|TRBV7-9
CASSLAGGPGNEQFF
TGTGCCAGCAGCTTGGCGGGAGGGCCGGGCAATGAGCAGTTCTTC
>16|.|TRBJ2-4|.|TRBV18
CASSPPAGQGSNIQYF
TGTGCCAGCTCACCACCCGCGGGGCAGGGATCAAACATTCAGTACTTC
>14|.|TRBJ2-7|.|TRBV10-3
CAISKRAGSYEQYF
TGTGCCATCAGTAAAAGAGCCGGCTCCTACGAGCAGTACTTC
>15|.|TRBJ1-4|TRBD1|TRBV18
CASSPTGQGDEKLFF
TGTGCCAGCTCACCAACCGGACAGGGAGATGAAAAACTGTTTTTT
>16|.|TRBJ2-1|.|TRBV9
CASSSQATVSYNEQFF
TGTGCCAGCAGCTCCCAGGCGACGGTCTCCTACAATGAGCAGTTCTTC
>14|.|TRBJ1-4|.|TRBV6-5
CGTEAGLANEKLFF
TGTGGCACAGAAGCGGGGTTAGCTAATGAAAAACTGTTTTTT
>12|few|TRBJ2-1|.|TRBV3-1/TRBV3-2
CASSQDDRPRFF
TGTGCCAGCAGCCAAGATGACAGGCCCCGTTTCTTC